These 15 T cell receptor beta chains share one sample of origin, sequenced in a study of Tregs in tolerant kidney transplant recipients. Sequencing was performed with immunoSEQ multiplex PCR; in TCRdb, only in-frame clones are kept and a portion is missing. The sample has approximately 20,000 clones, over 70% seen once. Related graft donors supplied nonmyeloablative bone marrow transplants, and mixed chimerism was transient. The sample here was CD8+ T cells from blood (PBMCs), taken 6 months after the transplant. The receptors shown here come from a human patient who received a combined kidney and bone marrow transplant. Some of these T cells may belong to the graft donor.

This chain uses TRBV19 with TRBJ2-3; the match to TRBD1 covers 8 bases. The ends lost 3 bases at V and 2 bases at J; junction bases unmatched: 7. CDR1 and CDR2 from the germline V gene are LNHDA and SQIVND (reference sequence). The CDR3 covers 16 residues. The CDR3 region is CASSILVTGVTDTQYF. The CDR3 DNA is TGTGCCAGTAGTATTTTGGTGACAGGGGTCACAGATACGCAGTATTTT. The complete variable domain, with remaining parts taken from reference TRBV19 and TRBJ2-3, reads DGGITQSPKYLFRKEGQNVTLSCEQNLNHDAMYWYRQDPGQGLRLIYYSQIVNDFQKGDIAEGYSVSREKKESFPLTVTSAQKNPTAFYLCASSILVTGVTDTQYFGPGTRLTVL.

The genes are TRBV19 and TRBJ2-7; 11 bases match TRBD2. The J segment lost 5 bases and the V segment lost 6 bases, leaving 6 bases of the junction unmatched. Looked up from germline, CDR1 is LNHDA and CDR2 is SQIVND (reference sequence). The CDR3 has 14 residues. The chain's CDR3 is CASSDAGLADEQYF. The CDR3 DNA reads as TGTGCCAGTAGCGACGCGGGACTAGCGGACGAGCAGTACTTC. Supplemented by reference TRBV19 and TRBJ2-7, the full variable domain reads DGGITQSPKYLFRKEGQNVTLSCEQNLNHDAMYWYRQDPGQGLRLIYYSQIVNDFQKGDIAEGYSVSREKKESFPLTVTSAQKNPTAFYLCASSDAGLADEQYFGPGTRLTVT.

The chain links TRBV9 to TRBJ1-5; D might be TRBD1 (5 bases). V was cut by 3 bases and J by 7 bases, with 11 bases left in between. Germline lookup yields CDR1 SGDLS and CDR2 YYNGEE. CDR3 length: 13 amino acids. DNA of the CDR3: TGTGCCAGCAGCGGGGGGGGTTTACAGCCCCAGCATTTT. It specifies CASSGGGLQPQHF.

The table lists this clone with a count of one. V usage is TRBV29-1 and J usage is TRBJ1-2; a weak D match, TRBD1 (5 bases). The CDR3 is 14 residues long. V lost 6 bases and J lost 2, with 16 bases in between. Germline CDR1 SQVTM, CDR2 ANQGSEA. CDR3 sequence (DNA): TGCAGCGTGGACCAGGACGACAGAAACTATGGCTACACCTTC. It is translated as CSVDQDDRNYGYTF.

The V gene is TRBV7-9, the J gene TRBJ2-1; TRBD1 matches 10 bases. The V gene end was trimmed by 4 bases and the J gene end by 7 bases; junction bases not matched to a gene: 7. Germline assignment: CDR1 SEHNR and CDR2 FQNEAQ (reference sequence). The CDR3 runs 15 residues. CDR3 in amino acids: CASSSQGQGINEQFF. CDR3 nucleotide sequence: TGTGCCAGCAGCTCCCAGGGACAGGGGATAAATGAGCAGTTCTTC.

This clone was counted a single time. This CDR3 is CASSRTGEHGYTF. The CDR3 DNA reads TGTGCCAGCAGCCGGACAGGGGAACATGGCTACACCTTC. The chain couples TRBV5-6 to TRBJ1-2; 9 bases line up with TRBD1. J gave up 6 bases and V 4 bases, and 4 bases lay outside the gene matches. Germline values: CDR1 SGHDT, CDR2 YYEEEE. This CDR3 has 13 amino acids. Filled out from reference TRBV5-6 and TRBJ1-2, the complete variable domain reads DAGVTQSPTHLIKTRGQQVTLRCSPKSGHDTVSWYQQALGQGPQFIFQYYEEEERQRGNFPDRFSGHQFPNYSSELNVNALLLGDSALYLCASSRTGEHGYTFGSGTRLTVV.

Here the CDR3 DNA reads TGTGCCAGCAGTAACAGGGCTCTATACAATGAGCAGTTCTTC. The encoded protein is CASSNRALYNEQFF. V and J are TRBV25-1 and TRBJ2-1; D possibly corresponds to TRBD1 (6 bases). CDR3 size: 14 residues. V lost 5 bases and J 4 bases, leaving 12 bases between the germline ends. Per germline, CDR1 MGHDK and CDR2 SYGVNS.

This clone is a singleton in its sample. The genes are TRBV7-9 and TRBJ1-4, with D tentatively TRBD1 (5 bases). Trimming shortened V by 2 bases and J by 8 bases, and 12 bases separated the two germline ends. Per the germline V gene, CDR1 is SEHNR and CDR2 is FQNEAQ (reference sequence). The CDR3 runs 14 residues. The CDR3 loop is CASSLSRVGEKLFF. DNA of the CDR3: TGTGCCAGCAGCTTAAGCAGGGTAGGCGAAAAACTGTTTTTT. The full variable domain, rest sourced from reference TRBV7-9 and TRBJ1-4, is DTGVSQNPRHKITKRGQNVTFRCDPISEHNRLYWYRQTLGQGPEFLTYFQNEAQLEKSRLLSDRFSAERPKGSFSTLEIQRTEQGDSAMYLCASSLSRVGEKLFFGSGTQLSVL.

This clone was recorded only once. Here the CDR3 DNA reads TGTGCCTGGAGTTTCGACAGGGACCACGAGCAGTACTTC. Translation gives CAWSFDRDHEQYF. The chain combines TRBV30 with TRBJ2-7; 7 bases are shared with TRBD1. This CDR3 spans 13 amino acids. Trimming removed 2 bases from V and 5 bases from J; junction bases left unmatched: 6. From germline, CDR1 is GTSNPN and CDR2 SVGIG (reference sequence). Full variable domain (outside the CDR3, taken from reference TRBV30 and TRBJ2-7): SQTIHQWPATLVQPVGSPLSLECTVEGTSNPNLYWYRQAAGRGLQLLFYSVGIGQISSEVPQNLSASRPQDRQFILSSKKLLLSDSGFYLCAWSFDRDHEQYFGPGTRLTVT.

The chain carries TRBV10-3 and TRBJ2-7; the match to TRBD2 covers 14 bases. CDR1 and CDR2 from the germline V gene are ENHRY and SYGVKD. The CDR3 is made up of 15 amino acids. The J segment lost 5 bases and the V segment lost 7 bases, leaving 7 bases of the junction unmatched. The CDR3 DNA sequence: TGTGCCATCACCGCGGGACTAGCGGGAGCCCACGAGCAGTACTTC. Protein: CAITAGLAGAHEQYF.

The J gene is TRBJ1-6, the V gene TRBV14; TRBD1 aligns across 7 bases. Germline V gene sequence: CDR1 SGHDN, CDR2 FVKESK. After removal of 0 bases from V and 7 bases from J, the junction contained 3 bases not matched to a gene. The CDR3 runs 15 residues. CDR3: CASSQDGRGNSPLHF. CDR3 nucleotides: TGTGCCAGCAGCCAAGATGGCAGGGGGAATTCACCCCTCCACTTT.

The J gene is TRBJ1-1, the V gene TRBV2, with D perhaps matching TRBD1 (6 bases). The CDR3 extends over 11 amino acids. CDR1 and CDR2 (germline): SNHLY, FYNNEI. Trimming left V 7 bases short and J 3 bases short, with 6 bases between. The CDR3: CASTGDTEAFF. DNA of the CDR3: TGTGCCAGCACAGGGGACACTGAAGCTTTCTTT.

The chain joins TRBV30 to TRBJ2-7, with 7 nucleotides matching TRBD1. This CDR3 has 12 amino acids. J lost 6 bases, V lost 3 bases, and 5 bases had no gene match. Germline values: CDR1 GTSNPN, CDR2 SVGIG (reference sequence). The CDR3 here is CAWSTGVPEQYF. In DNA, the CDR3 is TGTGCCTGGAGCACAGGGGTCCCCGAGCAGTACTTC.

The gene calls are TRBV7-9 and TRBJ2-3; no reliable D call. The germline V gene encodes CDR1 SEHNR and CDR2 FQNEAQ (reference sequence). V dropped 6 bases and J dropped 5 bases, with 15 bases sitting between them. The CDR3 sequence is 14 residues long. DNA of the CDR3: TGTGCCAGCAGTGCTAGGTTGGAAGTAGATACGCAGTATTTT. As protein: CASSARLEVDTQYF.

V gene TRBV12-1 combines with J gene TRBJ2-3; TRBD2 reflects the table's D call only, with no check against the DNA. TRBV12-1 is tagged as a pseudogene. CDR3 length equals 17 residues. CDR3: CASSPGLAGRFTDTQYF. The DNA of the CDR3 is TGTGCCAGCAGCCCAGGACTAGCGGGTCGGTTCACAGATACGCAGTATTTT.